Shown below are 26 T cell receptor beta chains from a single sample sequenced in a study of OX40 agonist ivuxolimab in advanced cancers. TCRdb's copy holds only in-frame clones and misses some; the assay was immunoSEQ multiplex PCR. The data show tens of thousands of clones, around nine tenths seen once. Specimen: CD4+ or CD8+ T cells sorted from blood, collected in a trial of the OX40 agonist ivuxolimab. The receptors stem from an adult with an advanced solid tumor such as melanoma, head and neck, liver or kidney cancer.

The genes are TRBV5-6 and TRBJ1-2; D possibly corresponds to TRBD1 (5 bases). Germline values: CDR1 SGHDT, CDR2 YYEEEE. The CDR3 consists of 14 residues. V dropped 0 bases and J dropped 2 bases, with 8 bases sitting between them. CDR3 loop: CASSLDRINYGYTF. The CDR3 DNA follows: TGTGCCAGCAGCTTGGACAGGATCAACTATGGCTACACCTTC. Based on the CDR3 plus reference TRBV5-6 and TRBJ1-2, the full variable domain is DAGVTQSPTHLIKTRGQQVTLRCSPKSGHDTVSWYQQALGQGPQFIFQYYEEEERQRGNFPDRFSGHQFPNYSSELNVNALLLGDSALYLCASSLDRINYGYTFGSGTRLTVV.

The chain employs TRBV6-5 and TRBJ1-2, with 7 bases identical to TRBD1. This CDR3 is built from 12 residues. Germline V lookup: CDR1 MNHEY, CDR2 SVGAGI. V was clipped by 7 bases and J by 7 bases; unmatched bases: 6. The CDR3 protein is CASTKQGIGYTF. CDR3 coding DNA: TGTGCCAGCACCAAACAGGGGATTGGCTACACCTTC.

This rearrangement joins TRBV19 to TRBJ1-2; TRBD1 agrees at 8 bases. The CDR3 covers 13 residues. Germline CDR1 is LNHDA and CDR2 is SQIVND (reference sequence). V gave up 9 bases and J gave up 7 bases; unmatched junction bases: 10. The CDR3 DNA sequence: TGTGCCAGCCTGGGGCAGGGGGCCGGTGGCTACACCTTC. Protein sequence: CASLGQGAGGYTF.

V usage is TRBV28 and J usage is TRBJ2-5; 10 bases agree with TRBD2. The CDR3 contains 14 residues. Unmatched junction bases numbered 10, after V lost 8 bases and J lost 7 bases. Germline CDR1 is MDHEN and CDR2 is SYDVKM. The CDR3: CASGLSGGLGTQYF. The CDR3 DNA is TGTGCCAGCGGCCTTAGCGGGGGGCTTGGGACCCAGTACTTC.

J is TRBJ2-7 and V is TRBV7-9, with 8 positions matching TRBD1. Germline values: CDR1 SEHNR, CDR2 FQNEAQ (reference sequence). The CDR3 has 13 residues. V was pared by 5 bases and J by 3 bases, with 3 bases of the junction left unmatched. The CDR3 DNA reads as TGTGCCAGCAGCATCGGACAGGGCTACGAGCAGTACTTC. Its translation is CASSIGQGYEQYF.

The V call is TRBV4-1, the J call TRBJ2-3; D is unresolved. CDR1 and CDR2 (germline): MGHRA, YSYEKL. The CDR3 has 16 amino acids. V gave up 1 base and J gave up 0 bases, with 11 bases separating them. This CDR3 reads CASSQGPLKSTDTQYF. The CDR3 bases are TGCGCCAGCAGCCAAGGACCTCTCAAAAGCACAGATACGCAGTATTTT.

The J gene is TRBJ2-7, the V gene TRBV15, with D hard to call. The CDR3 consists of 12 residues. Germline V gene data show CDR1 as LNHNV and CDR2 as YYDKDF (reference sequence). The V end lost 0 bases, the J end lost 7 bases, and 7 bases lay between the germline ends. The CDR3 DNA reads TGTGCCACCAGCAGAGATCTTGTAGAGCAGTACTTC. Translation: CATSRDLVEQYF.

J is TRBJ1-2 and V is TRBV5-3, with 9 bases fitting TRBD1. TRBV5-3 is an ORF for which the function is uncertain. CDR3 length: 14 amino acids. Unmatched junction bases numbered 5, after V lost 4 bases and J lost 4 bases. In DNA form, the CDR3 reads TGTGCCAGAAGCAGGACAGGGGAGGCCTATGGCTACACCTTC. Protein sequence: CARSRTGEAYGYTF.

The V and J genes are TRBV7-3 and TRBJ2-2, with D unresolved. CDR1 is SGHTA, CDR2 FQGTGA, per germline. The CDR3 contains 14 residues. V lost 7 bases and J lost 0, with 9 bases in between. This chain's CDR3 is CASKGSANTGELFF. CDR3 bases: TGTGCCAGCAAAGGGTCGGCGAACACCGGGGAGCTGTTTTTT.

This chain links TRBV7-9 with TRBJ1-5, with 10 bases matching TRBD1. Germline assignment: CDR1 SEHNR and CDR2 FQNEAQ (reference sequence). The CDR3 contains 14 residues. V dropped 5 bases and J dropped 7; count of bases not matched to a gene: 5. The CDR3: CASSTGTGEQPQHF. In DNA, the CDR3 is TGTGCCAGCAGCACGGGGACAGGGGAGCAGCCCCAGCATTTT.

V and J are TRBV2 and TRBJ2-5; 9 bases agree with TRBD2. J gave up 1 base and V 7 bases, and 10 bases lay outside the gene matches. The CDR3 covers 16 residues. Germline assignment: CDR1 SNHLY and CDR2 FYNNEI. The CDR3 loop is CASKPPGTSSQETQYF. As DNA, the CDR3 is TGTGCCAGCAAACCACCCGGGACTAGCAGCCAAGAGACCCAGTACTTC.

The rearrangement uses TRBV7-6 and TRBJ2-5; D possibly matches TRBD1 or TRBD2 (6 bases each). Germline V lookup: CDR1 SGHVS, CDR2 FNYEAQ. The CDR3 spans 15 residues. The V end lost 3 bases, the J end lost 5 bases, and 16 bases lay between the germline ends. CDR3 DNA: TGTGCCAGCAGCTTGCAGGGGTGGAGCGGGGAGACCCAGTACTTC. It codes for CASSLQGWSGETQYF. The full variable domain, in which reference TRBV7-6 and TRBJ2-5 provide the parts outside the CDR3, is GAGVSQSPRYKVTKRGQDVALRCDPISGHVSLYWYRQALGQGPEFLTYFNYEAQQDKSGLPNDRFSAERPEGSISTLTIQRTEQRDSAMYRCASSLQGWSGETQYFGPGTRLLVL.

This clone was seen once. This chain links TRBV6-1 with TRBJ1-1; possible D gene TRBD1, 5 bases. V was pared by 0 bases and J by 4 bases, with 9 bases between. From germline, CDR1 is MNHNS and CDR2 SASEGT. This CDR3 comprises 14 residues. The CDR3 region is CASSEAWGSTEAFF. CDR3 DNA sequence: TGTGCCAGCAGTGAAGCGTGGGGGAGCACTGAAGCTTTCTTT.

The chain combines TRBV11-3 with TRBJ2-3; D gene ambiguous. V gave up 4 bases and J gave up 5 bases, with 7 bases separating them. The CDR3 is made up of 12 amino acids. The germline V gene encodes CDR1 SGHNT and CDR2 YENEEA. CDR3 sequence reads: CASSSRRDTQYF. CDR3 nucleotides: TGTGCCAGCAGCTCGCGGAGAGATACGCAGTATTTT.

The V gene is TRBV7-9, the J gene TRBJ2-1; 11 nucleotides align to TRBD2. Trimming took 2 bases from V and 6 from J; bases not matched to a gene: 12. Germline values: CDR1 SEHNR, CDR2 FQNEAQ (reference sequence). CDR3 length: 18 amino acids. The CDR3 nucleotides are TGTGCCAGCAGCTTACCGCCCAGACTAGCGGGGTTGCGCAATGAGCAGTTCTTC. Encoded protein: CASSLPPRLAGLRNEQFF. The whole variable domain, filled in from reference TRBV7-9 and TRBJ2-1, reads DTGVSQNPRHKITKRGQNVTFRCDPISEHNRLYWYRQTLGQGPEFLTYFQNEAQLEKSRLLSDRFSAERPKGSFSTLEIQRTEQGDSAMYLCASSLPPRLAGLRNEQFFGPGTRLTVL.

The chain employs TRBV27 and TRBJ2-7; no clear D gene. Per the germline V gene, CDR1 is MNHEY and CDR2 is SMNVEV (reference sequence). The length of the CDR3 is 15 residues. V was shortened by 4 bases and J by 1 base, with 14 bases between the two germline ends. The DNA of the CDR3 is TGTGCCAGCAGTTCTATCTTAGGGAAGTCCTACGAGCAGTACTTC. It is translated as CASSSILGKSYEQYF.

V usage is TRBV7-8 and J usage is TRBJ1-5; TRBD1 aligns across 8 bases. Germline V CDR1 and CDR2: SGHVS, FQNEAQ. The CDR3 has 19 residues. V dropped 1 base and J dropped 1; count of bases not matched to a gene: 12. CDR3 residues: CASSLVGKTGDWSNQPQHF. CDR3 nucleotide sequence: TGTGCCAGCAGCTTAGTCGGAAAGACAGGGGACTGGAGCAATCAGCCCCAGCATTTT.

This chain connects TRBV6-1 to TRBJ2-3; TRBD1 might be the D (7 bases). The germline gives CDR1 MNHNS, CDR2 SASEGT. CDR3 size: 15 residues. V was trimmed by 5 bases and J by 5 bases, leaving 17 bases between them. This CDR3 is CASSPEGAVVDTQYF. CDR3 bases: TGTGCCAGCAGTCCGGAGGGGGCAGTAGTAGATACGCAGTATTTT.

This clone came up once. The chain combines TRBV7-9 with TRBJ1-6; 7 bases fit TRBD1. This CDR3 is 15 amino acids long. CDR1 and CDR2 (germline): SEHNR, FQNEAQ (reference sequence). The V and J ends lost 5 bases and 6 bases, in that order; junction bases with no gene match: 7. CDR3 region: CASSGRQGGNSPLHF. Written as DNA, the CDR3 is TGTGCCAGCAGCGGTCGACAGGGTGGTAATTCACCCCTCCACTTT. The entire variable domain, with the rest obtained from reference TRBV7-9 and TRBJ1-6, is as follows: DTGVSQNPRHKITKRGQNVTFRCDPISEHNRLYWYRQTLGQGPEFLTYFQNEAQLEKSRLLSDRFSAERPKGSFSTLEIQRTEQGDSAMYLCASSGRQGGNSPLHFGNGTRLTVT.

The gene calls are TRBV5-4 and TRBJ1-1, with TRBD1 matching over 8 bases. The J segment lost 1 base and the V segment lost 0 bases, leaving 5 bases of the junction unmatched. The germline V gene has CDR1 SGHNT and CDR2 YYREEE (reference sequence). The length of the CDR3 is 16 residues. The CDR3 bases are TGTGCCAGCAGCTTGGCCAACAGGGGGGGGAACACTGAAGCTTTCTTT. Residues: CASSLANRGGNTEAFF.

This clone appeared a few times. The genes are TRBV6-1 and TRBJ2-7; D is uncertain. With 4 bases removed from V and 6 bases from J, the gap between germline ends came to 13 bases. The germline V gene encodes CDR1 MNHNS and CDR2 SASEGT. The CDR3 has 13 residues. This CDR3 reads CASSGLQAGEQYF. The DNA for the CDR3 is TGTGCCAGCAGTGGCCTTCAAGCCGGCGAGCAGTACTTC.

The V call is TRBV14, the J call TRBJ2-7; 8 nucleotides agree with TRBD1. This CDR3 has 15 amino acids. V shed 1 base and J 4 bases; nucleotides not matched to a gene: 6. The V gene's germline CDR1 is SGHDN and CDR2 FVKESK. CDR3 sequence reads: CASSQGTGFAYEQYF. The CDR3 nucleotides read TGTGCCAGCAGCCAAGGGACAGGGTTCGCGTACGAGCAGTACTTC.

The chain carries TRBV2 and TRBJ2-5; 9 nucleotides line up with TRBD1. V was clipped by 8 bases and J by 6 bases; unmatched bases: 7. Germline CDR1 reads SNHLY; CDR2 reads FYNNEI. This CDR3 is 13 amino acids long. For the CDR3, the DNA is TGTGCCAGCCGAACAGGGGGCTTGAAGACCCAGTACTTC. Its translation: CASRTGGLKTQYF.

The gene calls are TRBV11-2 and TRBJ1-3, with unresolved D. The CDR3 spans 14 residues. Trimming took 6 bases from V and 0 from J, leaving 9 bases between them. Germline lookup yields CDR1 SGHAT and CDR2 FQNNGV. In DNA, the CDR3 is TGTGCCAGCAGGAATTCTTACTCTGGAAACACCATATATTTT. As protein: CASRNSYSGNTIYF.

The chain joins TRBV7-3 to TRBJ2-2, with 8 bases that match TRBD2. Germline CDR1 is SGHTA and CDR2 is FQGTGA. Trimming cost V 1 base and J 0 bases; bases outside gene matches: 7. The length of the CDR3 is 18 residues. The CDR3 is CASSLRTPGLANTGELFF. The CDR3 DNA is TGTGCCAGCAGCTTAAGGACCCCGGGACTAGCGAACACCGGGGAGCTGTTTTTT.

The chain recombines TRBV5-6 with TRBJ2-7, with D tentatively TRBD2 (6 bases). The CDR3 runs to 14 residues. V lost 6 bases to trimming and J lost 5 bases, with 18 bases between them. The V gene's germline CDR1 is SGHDT and CDR2 YYEEEE. The CDR3: CASTREALRNEQYF. The CDR3 bases are TGTGCCAGCACGAGGGAGGCACTAAGAAACGAGCAGTACTTC.